This entry lists 5 T cell receptor beta chains sequenced from one sample in a study of blood T cell repertoires in COVID-19. Data came from immunoSEQ multiplex PCR; TCRdb stores just in-frame clones and leaves some out. The sample holds about 130,000 clones, 75% to 90% seen once. The sequenced sample was PBMCs or T cells enriched from blood (not recorded which). These receptors all stem from a woman aged 45-65 years who had recovered from COVID-19.

The V call is TRBV15, the J call TRBJ1-5, with unresolved D. The V gene's germline CDR1 is LNHNV and CDR2 YYDKDF (reference sequence). V was pared by 2 bases and J by 5 bases, with 16 bases between. CDR3 length: 16 residues. CDR3 in amino acids: CATSRFRELIHQPQHF. CDR3 coding DNA: TGTGCCACCAGCAGATTCCGAGAACTTATCCATCAGCCCCAGCATTTT.

This chain's CDR3 is CASRKAGGSRPQHF. The CDR3 DNA follows: TGTGCCAGCAGGAAGGCGGGGGGCTCCCGGCCCCAGCATTTT. The chain recombines TRBV5-6 with TRBJ1-5; a possible D gene is TRBD1 (6 bases). This CDR3 has 14 amino acids. The germline V gene encodes CDR1 SGHDT and CDR2 YYEEEE. Trimming pared 5 bases from V and 9 bases from J, leaving 18 bases between.

The rearrangement uses TRBV12-3 or TRBV12-4 and TRBJ1-1, with 7 bases fitting TRBD1. Trimming at V came to 6 bases and at J to 5 bases, leaving 6 bases not matched to a gene. The CDR3 runs 13 residues. Written as DNA, the CDR3 is TGTGCCAGCAGCGACAGGGTGGGGACTGAAGCTTTCTTT. This encodes CASSDRVGTEAFF.

V and J are TRBV14 and TRBJ1-2; no clear D. The CDR3 is 13 amino acids. Germline V gene data show CDR1 as SGHDN and CDR2 as FVKESK. Trimming removed 0 bases at V and 8 bases at J, with 10 bases between. CDR3 sequence reads: CASSQDRHNGYTF. The CDR3 nucleotides read TGTGCCAGCAGCCAAGATCGCCACAACGGCTACACCTTC.

V usage is TRBV6-5 and J usage is TRBJ2-7; the match to TRBD2 covers 8 bases. Germline V gene sequence: CDR1 MNHEY, CDR2 SVGAGI. J gave up 4 bases and V 5 bases, and 10 bases lay outside the gene matches. The CDR3 sequence is 15 residues long. The CDR3 loop is CASSLSGGLGYEQYF. In DNA form, the CDR3 reads TGTGCCAGCAGTCTTTCGGGGGGGCTCGGTTACGAGCAGTACTTC.